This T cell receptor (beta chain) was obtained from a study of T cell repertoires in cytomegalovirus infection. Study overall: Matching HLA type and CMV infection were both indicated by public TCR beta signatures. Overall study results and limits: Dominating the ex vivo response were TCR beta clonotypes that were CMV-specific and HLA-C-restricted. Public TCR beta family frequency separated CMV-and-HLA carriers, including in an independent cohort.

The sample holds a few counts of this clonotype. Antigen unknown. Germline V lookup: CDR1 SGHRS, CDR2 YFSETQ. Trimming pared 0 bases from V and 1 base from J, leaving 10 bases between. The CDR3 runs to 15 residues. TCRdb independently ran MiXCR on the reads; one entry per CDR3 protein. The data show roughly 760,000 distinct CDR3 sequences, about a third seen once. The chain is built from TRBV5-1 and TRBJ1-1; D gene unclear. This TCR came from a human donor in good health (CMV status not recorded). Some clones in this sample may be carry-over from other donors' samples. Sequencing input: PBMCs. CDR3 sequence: CASSLAGNANTEAFF. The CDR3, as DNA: TGCGCCAGCAGCTTGGCCGGGAACGCGAACACTGAAGCTTTCTTT.